Sequencing of this TCR beta chain was carried out in a study of blood T cell repertoires in COVID-19. Study at large: The United States, Italy and Spain provided the acute and convalescent COVID-19 samples. PBMCs, B-cell-depleted T cells, or T cells provided the cDNA or gDNA that made up the material.

The CDR3 is 16 residues long. Trimming removed 2 bases from V and 0 bases from J; junction bases left unmatched: 8. Germline V CDR1 and CDR2: SGHRS, YFSETQ. Original processing notes: The assay estimated nucleated cells by amplifying reference gene primers. The method was immunoSEQ multiplex PCR; TCRdb's version includes in-frame clones alone and lacks a portion of them. That table supplies the V and J calls and clone size; D and trimming were determined from the DNA. The sample shows approximately 210,000 clones, around four fifths of them seen only once. The source material was peripheral blood. The sequence derives from a woman in her 70s with active or convalescent COVID-19. The chain has TRBV5-1 and TRBJ2-7, with 7 bases matching TRBD2. CDR3 bases: TGCGCCAGCAGCTTCCTAGAGTCGGGGGGCTCCTACGAGCAGTACTTC. Translation gives CASSFLESGGSYEQYF.